Following are 32 T cell receptor beta chains from one sample sequenced in a study of cytomegalovirus exposure and HLA in healthy donors. Primers: 60 Vbeta forward and 13 Jbeta reverse. Clones were read by immunoSEQ multiplex PCR, and TCRdb kept only the in-frame ones, dropping some. Among about 300,000 clones listed, about nine tenths were seen once. Sequencing was carried out using PBMCs. The receptors originated from a man in his forties or fifties in good health and CMV-seropositive.

CDR3 residues: CAWKLAGGYEQFF. The DNA for the CDR3 is TGTGCCTGGAAGTTAGCGGGAGGCTATGAGCAGTTCTTC. The J gene is TRBJ2-1, the V gene TRBV30; 10 bases agree with TRBD2. V was pared by 4 bases and J by 8 bases, with 5 bases of the junction left unmatched. CDR3 length: 13 amino acids. From germline, CDR1 is GTSNPN and CDR2 SVGIG (reference sequence).

The V and J genes are TRBV5-1 and TRBJ2-7; 10 nucleotides agree with TRBD2. The CDR3 consists of 15 residues. With V trimmed by 2 bases and J by 2 bases, 4 bases remained unmatched. CDR1 SGHRS and CDR2 YFSETQ come from the germline V gene. The CDR3 reads CASSLLAGRTYEQYF. The CDR3 nucleotides are TGCGCCAGCAGCTTACTAGCGGGACGAACCTACGAGCAGTACTTC.

This clone was counted between two and nine times. The gene calls are TRBV6-5 and TRBJ2-2; the match to TRBD2 covers 12 bases. V gave up 5 bases and J gave up 7 bases; unmatched junction bases: 5. Germline values: CDR1 MNHEY, CDR2 SVGAGI. The CDR3 covers 15 residues. CDR3 sequence reads: CASSLAGGQLGELFF. The CDR3, as DNA: TGTGCCAGCAGTCTAGCGGGAGGGCAACTCGGGGAGCTGTTTTTT.

The V gene is TRBV15, the J gene TRBJ2-7, with 8 bases identical to TRBD1. The trim removed 2 bases at V and 3 bases at J, leaving 6 bases unmatched. Germline assignment: CDR1 LNHNV and CDR2 YYDKDF (reference sequence). The CDR3 length is 15 residues. In DNA form, the CDR3 reads TGTGCCACCAGCAGAACGGGACAGGTAGACTACGAGCAGTACTTC. This codes for CATSRTGQVDYEQYF. Looking up the rest from reference TRBV15 and TRBJ2-7 gives the full variable domain: DAMVIQNPRYQVTQFGKPVTLSCSQTLNHNVMYWYQQKSSQAPKLLFHYYDKDFNNEADTPDNFQSRRPNTSFCFLDIRSPGLGDTAMYLCATSRTGQVDYEQYFGPGTRLTVT.

The V and J genes are TRBV19 and TRBJ2-5, with D possibly TRBD1 on 6 matching bases. The CDR3 is 13 amino acids. CDR1 and CDR2 from the germline V gene are LNHDA and SQIVND (reference sequence). The V gene lost 4 bases and the J gene lost 4 bases, with 10 bases spanning the gap. CDR3 in amino acids: CASSNRVRETQYF. Here the CDR3 DNA reads TGTGCCAGTAGTAACAGGGTTAGAGAGACCCAGTACTTC.

This clone appeared a single time. This chain joins TRBV7-9 and TRBJ2-7, with 13 bases fitting TRBD2. This CDR3 has 18 amino acids. Per germline, CDR1 SEHNR and CDR2 FQNEAQ (reference sequence). V lost 1 base and J lost 5; bases outside the gene matches: 11. The CDR3 nucleotides read TGTGCCAGCAGCTTAGGGTGGTCGGGACTAGCGGGAAACGACGAGCAGTACTTC. This encodes CASSLGWSGLAGNDEQYF.

V and J are TRBV25-1 and TRBJ2-6, with D tentatively TRBD2 (6 bases). Germline V gives CDR1 MGHDK, CDR2 SYGVNS. With 3 bases removed from V and 0 bases from J, the gap between germline ends came to 15 bases. This CDR3 comprises 18 residues. CDR3: CASSENAGLSSGANVLTF. The CDR3 DNA reads TGTGCCAGCAGTGAGAATGCGGGGTTAAGCTCTGGGGCCAACGTCCTGACTTTC. The full variable domain, rest sourced from reference TRBV25-1 and TRBJ2-6, is EADIYQTPRYLVIGTGKKITLECSQTMGHDKMYWYQQDPGMELHLIHYSYGVNSTEKGDLSSESTVSRIRTEHFPLTLESARPSHTSQYLCASSENAGLSSGANVLTFGAGSRLTVL.

This clone was recorded only once. The CDR3 protein is CASSVEVSGRSDTQYF. DNA for the CDR3: TGTGCCAGCAGCGTAGAGGTTAGCGGGAGATCAGATACGCAGTATTTT. This chain uses TRBV9 with TRBJ2-3, with 9 nucleotides matching TRBD2. After removal of 0 bases from V and 4 bases from J, the junction contained 6 bases not matched to a gene. The CDR3 length is 16 residues. Germline CDR1 and CDR2: SGDLS and YYNGEE.

The chain employs TRBV10-2 and TRBJ2-7, with TRBD2 identical over 7 bases. The CDR3 spans 16 residues. CDR1 and CDR2 from the germline V gene are WSHSY and SAAADI. With 3 bases clipped from V and 6 bases from J, the junction kept 14 bases outside the gene matches. The DNA of the CDR3 is TGCGCCAGCAGTGAATTTTTGGGGGAGGGCTTGGGCGAGCAGTACTTC. It encodes CASSEFLGEGLGEQYF.

The rearrangement links TRBV10-3 to TRBJ2-7, with TRBD1 as a possible D gene (6 bases). CDR3 length: 13 amino acids. With 4 bases removed from V and 6 bases from J, the gap between germline ends came to 13 bases. Germline V lookup: CDR1 ENHRY, CDR2 SYGVKD. For the CDR3, the DNA is TGTGCCATCAGTGTAAACAGGGAACTCGAGCAGTACTTC. The encoded protein is CAISVNRELEQYF.

This rearrangement joins TRBV6-5 to TRBJ2-7, with 10 nucleotides matching TRBD2. Germline CDR1 and CDR2: MNHEY and SVGAGI. The CDR3 sequence is 15 residues long. The V segment lost 3 bases and the J segment 3 bases; nucleotides outside the gene matches: 5. CDR3 amino acids: CASSYGASGSYEQYF. The CDR3 DNA sequence: TGTGCCAGCAGTTATGGGGCTAGCGGGAGCTACGAGCAGTACTTC.

V is TRBV29-1 and J is TRBJ2-7, with a tentative D call TRBD1 (6 bases). CDR3 length equals 13 residues. Trimming took off 5 bases at V and 1 base at J, with 12 bases between the two ends. Per germline, CDR1 SQVTM and CDR2 ANQGSEA. The CDR3 DNA reads as TGCAGCGTTAGAGCGGACAGTTCCTACGAGCAGTACTTC. This translates into CSVRADSSYEQYF.

The rearrangement uses TRBV10-2 and TRBJ2-1; D not resolved. Per the germline V gene, CDR1 is WSHSY and CDR2 is SAAADI. Deletions cut 3 bases from V and 7 bases from J, with 10 bases between. CDR3 size: 13 residues. Here the CDR3 reads CASSEYPGNEQFF. As DNA, the CDR3 is TGCGCCAGCAGTGAATACCCAGGTAATGAGCAGTTCTTC.

V is TRBV28 and J is TRBJ1-4; D is perhaps TRBD1 (6 bases). The CDR3 is 16 residues long. Per the germline V gene, CDR1 is MDHEN and CDR2 is SYDVKM. The V and J ends lost 6 bases and 0 bases respectively, with 14 bases between them. CDR3 protein: CASSLGGGPTNEKLFF. Here the CDR3 DNA reads TGTGCCAGCAGCCTTGGGGGGGGCCCAACTAATGAAAAACTGTTTTTT.

The chain employs TRBV4-2 and TRBJ2-1, with a possible D match to TRBD2 (6 bases). The CDR3 is made up of 17 amino acids. Germline CDR1 reads LGHNA; CDR2 reads YNFKEQ. Deletions cut 0 bases from V and 4 bases from J, with 16 bases between. The CDR3 sequence: CASSQDPSGRLYNEQFF. CDR3 DNA sequence: TGTGCCAGCAGCCAAGATCCCTCCGGGAGATTATACAATGAGCAGTTCTTC.

The rearrangement joins TRBV7-3 to TRBJ2-1; TRBD2 might be the D (6 bases). Per the germline V gene, CDR1 is SGHTA and CDR2 is FQGTGA. CDR3 size: 15 residues. The V gene lost 4 bases and the J gene lost 7 bases, with 17 bases spanning the gap. CDR3 in DNA: TGTGCCAGCAGCTCCGGAGGGCCGCCTTTGAATGAGCAGTTCTTC. This sequence encodes CASSSGGPPLNEQFF.

CDR3 in amino acids: CASSQGKGTGTTDYEQYF. The CDR3, as DNA: TGCGCCAGCAGCCAAGGGAAAGGGACCGGGACAACCGACTACGAGCAGTACTTC. The chain links TRBV4-1 to TRBJ2-7; D perhaps matches TRBD1 (6 bases). Looked up from germline, CDR1 is MGHRA and CDR2 is YSYEKL. The CDR3 extends over 18 amino acids. Deletions cut 1 base from V and 3 bases from J, with 22 bases between.

The V call is TRBV10-3, the J call TRBJ1-5; 9 nucleotides match TRBD1. Trimming took 5 bases from V and 5 from J; bases not matched to a gene: 7. The CDR3 loop spans 15 amino acids. The V gene's germline CDR1 is ENHRY and CDR2 SYGVKD. CDR3 sequence: CAISPGQGSDQPQHF. DNA for the CDR3: TGTGCCATCAGTCCGGGACAGGGTTCGGATCAGCCCCAGCATTTT.

V is TRBV5-1 and J is TRBJ2-5; D is unclear. Germline lookup yields CDR1 SGHRS and CDR2 YFSETQ. With 2 bases removed from V and 0 bases from J, the gap between germline ends came to 8 bases. The CDR3 totals 14 residues. In nucleotides, the CDR3 is TGCGCCAGCAGCTTAGCTGACAACCAAGAGACCCAGTACTTC. Its protein product is CASSLADNQETQYF.

The rearrangement links TRBV29-1 to TRBJ1-1, with D possibly matching TRBD1 (6 bases). Germline CDR1 is SQVTM and CDR2 is ANQGSEA. The CDR3 has 15 residues. Trimming removed 7 bases at V and 3 bases at J, with 21 bases between. The CDR3 loop is CSARGQGIGDTEAFF. In DNA, the CDR3 is TGCAGCGCCAGAGGGCAGGGGATTGGAGACACTGAAGCTTTCTTT.

The gene calls are TRBV5-3 and TRBJ1-2, with a possible D match to TRBD1 (5 bases). TRBV5-3 counts as an open reading frame of uncertain function. This CDR3 has 15 residues. The V and J ends lost 4 bases and 2 bases respectively, with 15 bases between them. CDR3 in DNA: TGTGCCAGAAGCGGAGGGGACCGGCAGAACTATGGCTACACCTTC. This codes for CARSGGDRQNYGYTF.

The rearrangement joins TRBV27 to TRBJ2-7, with 7 bases lining up with TRBD2. Germline V gives CDR1 MNHEY, CDR2 SMNVEV (reference sequence). Trimming at V came to 5 bases and at J to 4 bases, leaving 5 bases not matched to a gene. CDR3 length: 13 amino acids. The CDR3 loop reads CASSPGLGYEQYF. CDR3 DNA: TGTGCCAGCAGTCCCGGACTAGGATACGAGCAGTACTTC.

The V call is TRBV9, the J call TRBJ1-1; 7 bases align to TRBD1. Germline-derived CDR1 and CDR2 are SGDLS and YYNGEE. Trimming took 3 bases from V and 6 from J; bases not matched to a gene: 8. This CDR3 is built from 14 residues. For the CDR3, the DNA is TGTGCCAGCAGCGCGACCGAGGGGGCCTCTGAAGCTTTCTTT. Translating it yields CASSATEGASEAFF.

This clone was found once. The J gene is TRBJ2-3, the V gene TRBV27, with D maybe TRBD1 (5 bases). This CDR3 region has 15 residues. Trimming pared 2 bases from V and 4 bases from J, leaving 13 bases between. The V gene's germline CDR1 is MNHEY and CDR2 SMNVEV (reference sequence). CDR3 sequence (DNA): TGTGCCAGCAGTTTAAGCCAGGGAAGGGCAGATACGCAGTATTTT. Amino acids: CASSLSQGRADTQYF.

The rearrangement joins TRBV7-2 to TRBJ2-3; unclear D gene. This CDR3 spans 14 amino acids. Deletions cut 2 bases from V and 5 bases from J, with 11 bases between. Germline CDR1 SGHTA, CDR2 FQGNSA. CDR3 bases: TGTGCCAGCAGCTTACCGCTAGATGGAGATACGCAGTATTTT. It translates to CASSLPLDGDTQYF.

V and J are TRBV27 and TRBJ2-3, with D maybe TRBD2 (6 bases). The germline V and J ends were trimmed by 2 bases and 3 bases, with 9 bases remaining between them. This CDR3 spans 14 amino acids. Germline values: CDR1 MNHEY, CDR2 SMNVEV (reference sequence). DNA for the CDR3: TGTGCCAGCAGTTTACGGGGGAGTACAGATACGCAGTATTTT. It codes for CASSLRGSTDTQYF.

The chain employs TRBV29-1 and TRBJ2-7; D is perhaps TRBD1 (6 bases). Trimming stripped 6 bases from V and 6 bases from J, with 15 bases between. CDR1 and CDR2 (germline): SQVTM, ANQGSEA. The CDR3 is 12 amino acids. CDR3 nucleotide sequence: TGCAGCGTCTCCAAAACAGGGACCGAGCAGTACTTC. This translates into CSVSKTGTEQYF.

The chain carries TRBV12-5 and TRBJ2-5; D is unresolved. CDR3 length: 12 amino acids. Germline loops: CDR1 LGHNT, CDR2 FRNRAP. V lost 6 bases, J lost 3 bases, and 8 bases lay in between. This CDR3 reads CASGRTKETQYF. Here the CDR3 DNA reads TGTGCTAGTGGCCGTACTAAAGAGACCCAGTACTTC.

The chain uses TRBV4-2 and TRBJ1-4; perhaps TRBD1 as D (6 bases). V was pared by 4 bases and J by 8 bases, with 17 bases between. There are 15 residues in the CDR3. Germline CDR1 and CDR2: LGHNA and YNFKEQ. This CDR3 reads CASSPPTGLGEKLFF. The CDR3 DNA follows: TGTGCCAGCAGCCCCCCGACAGGATTGGGAGAAAAACTGTTTTTT.

The chain joins TRBV5-5 to TRBJ2-1; 7 positions agree with TRBD2. There are 15 residues in the CDR3. Trimming removed 4 bases from V and 6 bases from J; junction bases left unmatched: 10. Germline lookup yields CDR1 SGHKS and CDR2 YYEKEE (reference sequence). The CDR3 spells CASSLGPAGTNEQFF. For the CDR3, the DNA is TGTGCCAGCAGCCTTGGCCCAGCGGGGACCAATGAGCAGTTCTTC.

V and J are TRBV28 and TRBJ1-2; TRBD1 aligns across 8 bases. The CDR3 totals 15 residues. The junction had 7 bases not matched to a gene; V was cut back by 5 bases and J by 2 bases. The V gene's germline CDR1 is MDHEN and CDR2 SYDVKM. The CDR3 DNA reads as TGTGCCAGCAGTGCCGGGACAGGCTGGAACTATGGCTACACCTTC. This sequence encodes CASSAGTGWNYGYTF.

The CDR3 protein is CASSRGGQGSYNEQFF. CDR3 coding DNA: TGTGCCAGCAGCCGAGGGGGACAGGGCTCCTACAATGAGCAGTTCTTC. V gene TRBV28 combines with J gene TRBJ2-1, with 9 bases identical to TRBD1. CDR3 length: 16 amino acids. V shed 6 bases and J 0 bases; nucleotides not matched to a gene: 6. The germline V gene encodes CDR1 MDHEN and CDR2 SYDVKM.